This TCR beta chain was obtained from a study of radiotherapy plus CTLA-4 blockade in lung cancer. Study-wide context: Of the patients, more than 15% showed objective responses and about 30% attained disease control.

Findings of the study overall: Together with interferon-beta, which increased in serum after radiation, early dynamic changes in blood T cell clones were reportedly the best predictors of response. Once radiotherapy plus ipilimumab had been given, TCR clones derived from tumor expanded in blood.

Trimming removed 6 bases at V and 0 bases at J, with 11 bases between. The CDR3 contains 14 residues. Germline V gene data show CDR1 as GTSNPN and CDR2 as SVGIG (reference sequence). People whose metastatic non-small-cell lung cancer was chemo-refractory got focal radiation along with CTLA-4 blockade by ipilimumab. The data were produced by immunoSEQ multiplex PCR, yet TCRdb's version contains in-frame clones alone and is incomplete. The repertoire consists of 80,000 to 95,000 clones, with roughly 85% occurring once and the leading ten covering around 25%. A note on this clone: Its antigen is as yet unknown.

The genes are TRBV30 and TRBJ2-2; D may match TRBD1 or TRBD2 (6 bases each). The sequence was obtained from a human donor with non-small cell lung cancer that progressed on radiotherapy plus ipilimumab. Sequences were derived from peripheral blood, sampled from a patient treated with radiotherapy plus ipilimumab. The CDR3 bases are TGTGCCTGCGAGGGGGACTCGAACACCGGGGAGCTGTTTTTT. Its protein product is CACEGDSNTGELFF.